The 26 T cell receptor beta chains presented below share a single source sample, sequenced in a study of blood T cell repertoires in COVID-19. The protocol was immunoSEQ multiplex PCR, while the TCRdb copy is restricted to in-frame clones and leaves out a portion. The profile shows 70,000 to 75,000 clones, approximately 80% of them singletons. Sequenced sample: peripheral blood. The receptors here all came from a woman aged 80 or over with active or convalescent COVID-19.

The rearrangement links TRBV2 to TRBJ2-5; TRBD2 is a possible D gene (5 bases). Germline lookup yields CDR1 SNHLY and CDR2 FYNNEI. V was shortened by 6 bases and J by 4 bases, with 6 bases between the two germline ends. The CDR3 totals 11 residues. For the CDR3, the DNA is TGTGCCAGCAGGGGGAGAGAGACCCAGTACTTC. This codes for CASRGRETQYF. Full variable domain (missing parts from reference TRBV2 and TRBJ2-5): EPEVTQTPSHQVTQMGQEVILRCVPISNHLYFYWYRQILGQKVEFLVSFYNNEISEKSEIFDDQFSVERPDGSNFTLKIRSTKLEDSAMYFCASRGRETQYFGPGTRLLVL.

The J gene is TRBJ2-3, the V gene TRBV7-9; 7 positions match TRBD2. The CDR3 totals 14 residues. V shed 7 bases, J shed 1 base, and the junction held 5 bases outside the gene matches. The germline V gene encodes CDR1 SEHNR and CDR2 FQNEAQ (reference sequence). CDR3 in DNA: TGTGCCAGCATCCTGGGGGGGGGCACAGATACGCAGTATTTT. As protein: CASILGGGTDTQYF.

Concerning this clone: Germline and junction disagree at one end, which may indicate a read error. The V and J genes are TRBV6-6 and TRBJ2-2; D may be TRBD2 (5 bases). The CDR3 covers 16 residues. The germline V gene encodes CDR1 MNHNY and CDR2 SVGAGI (reference sequence). CDR3 nucleotides: TGTGCCAGCAGTGACTCCCAGCGGAGCTACACCGGGGAGCTGTTTTTT. Translation gives CASSDSQRSYTGELFF.

The gene calls are TRBV6-5 and TRBJ2-1; 12 bases match TRBD2. The germline gives CDR1 MNHEY, CDR2 SVGAGI. The CDR3 contains 15 residues. Trimming took 5 bases from V and 6 from J; bases not matched to a gene: 5. The DNA for the CDR3 is TGTGCCAGCAGTATCCTAGCGGGAGGGGTCAATGAGCAGTTCTTC. Its translation: CASSILAGGVNEQFF.

The chain recombines TRBV14 with TRBJ2-7, with TRBD2 identical over 12 bases. There are 15 residues in the CDR3. The V gene's germline CDR1 is SGHDN and CDR2 FVKESK. The trim removed 4 bases at V and 3 bases at J, leaving 4 bases unmatched. The CDR3 coding sequence is TGTGCCAGCAGCCCCGGACTAGCGGGATACTACGAGCAGTACTTC. This gives the protein CASSPGLAGYYEQYF.

V gene TRBV7-9 combines with J gene TRBJ1-4; 12 bases fit TRBD1. Losses at the gene ends were 1 base for V and 5 bases for J; bases not matched to a gene: 5. CDR1 is SEHNR, CDR2 FQNEAQ, per germline (reference sequence). CDR3 length: 17 residues. In DNA form, the CDR3 reads TGTGCCAGCAGCTTAGGGGACAGGGGGCGAAGCAATGAAAAACTGTTTTTT. Translated, it gives CASSLGDRGRSNEKLFF.

The chain is built from TRBV7-3 and TRBJ2-7; TRBD2 matches 10 bases. Trimming removed 3 bases from V and 0 bases from J; junction bases left unmatched: 5. This CDR3 region has 16 residues. Germline assignment: CDR1 SGHTA and CDR2 FQGTGA. The CDR3 is CASSLLAGVGSYEQYF. In DNA form, the CDR3 reads TGTGCCAGCAGCTTGCTAGCGGGAGTGGGCTCCTACGAGCAGTACTTC.

The chain uses TRBV19 and TRBJ1-5; TRBD1 aligns across 9 bases. The trim removed 7 bases at V and 6 bases at J, leaving 13 bases unmatched. The CDR3 sequence is 16 residues long. Germline assignment: CDR1 LNHDA and CDR2 SQIVND (reference sequence). CDR3 sequence reads: CASTLGTGSSRQPQHF. CDR3 DNA: TGTGCCAGTACCCTCGGGACAGGGAGTTCCCGTCAGCCCCAGCATTTT.

The CDR3 spells CASSIASGGYEQYF. The CDR3 DNA reads TGTGCCAGTAGTATCGCCAGCGGGGGTTACGAGCAGTACTTC. This sequence joins TRBV19 and TRBJ2-7, with 8 bases identical to TRBD2. This CDR3 has 14 amino acids. Germline assignment: CDR1 LNHDA and CDR2 SQIVND (reference sequence). J was trimmed by 4 bases and V by 3 bases; bases with no gene match: 5.

The rearrangement uses TRBV13 and TRBJ2-1, with D maybe TRBD2 (6 bases). This CDR3 has 13 residues. V dropped 8 bases and J dropped 6 bases, with 14 bases sitting between them. The germline gives CDR1 PRHDT, CDR2 FYEKMQ (reference sequence). The CDR3 here is CASGGRRANEQFF. CDR3 DNA sequence: TGTGCCAGCGGGGGGAGGCGAGCCAATGAGCAGTTCTTC.

This chain joins TRBV5-1 and TRBJ1-6; 7 nucleotides match TRBD1. The CDR3 runs 14 residues. Germline loops: CDR1 SGHRS, CDR2 YFSETQ. Losses at the gene ends were 2 bases for V and 9 bases for J; bases not matched to a gene: 5. The CDR3 region has the DNA TGCGCCAGCAGCTTCGACAGGGTGGGTTCACCCCTCCACTTT. Translation gives CASSFDRVGSPLHF.

CDR3 protein: CSASGRVSSTDTQYF. The CDR3 region has the DNA TGCAGTGCTAGTGGGAGGGTGTCTAGCACAGATACGCAGTATTTT. The chain combines TRBV20-1 with TRBJ2-3, with 7 nucleotides matching TRBD2. The CDR3 runs 15 residues. Germline V CDR1 and CDR2: DFQATT, SNEGSKA (reference sequence). Trimming cost V 3 bases and J 0 bases; bases outside gene matches: 6.

The chain couples TRBV2 to TRBJ2-2; possibly TRBD1 for D (6 bases). Trimming removed 7 bases from V and 7 bases from J, with 16 bases in between. The CDR3 is made up of 14 amino acids. Germline loops: CDR1 SNHLY, CDR2 FYNNEI. DNA for the CDR3: TGTGCCAGCATGGGGACAAAGGTTGGCGGGGAGCTGTTTTTT. Its translation is CASMGTKVGGELFF.

This chain joins TRBV3-1 (or the pseudogene TRBV3-2) and TRBJ1-5; D unclear. Germline V gene lookup returns CDR1 LGHDT and CDR2 YNNKEL (reference sequence). This CDR3 region has 13 residues. V lost 0 bases to trimming and J lost 4 bases, with 4 bases between them. DNA of the CDR3: TGTGCCAGCAGCCAAGACGTGAATCAGCCCCAGCATTTT. Translated, it gives CASSQDVNQPQHF.

The count of this clone is one. The V and J genes are TRBV4-3 and TRBJ1-4, with a weak D call TRBD1 (6 bases). The CDR3 contains 22 residues. The germline V gene has CDR1 LGHNA and CDR2 YSLEER. The V end was cut by 0 bases, the J end by 0 bases, with 26 bases between. The CDR3 coding sequence is TGCGCCAGCAGCCAAGATCCGGATTGGGGGCGACTCGCGGCGGCAACTAATGAAAAACTGTTTTTT. Amino acids: CASSQDPDWGRLAAATNEKLFF.

Judged by abundance, this clone is medium-sized (0.01 to 0.1%). The CDR3 DNA sequence: TGTGCCAGCTCACCTACCGGACAGTCAACAGATACGCAGTATTTT. Translating gives CASSPTGQSTDTQYF. J is TRBJ2-3 and V is TRBV18; tentatively, D is TRBD1 (6 bases). The V end was cut by 3 bases, the J end by 3 bases, with 13 bases between. The CDR3 has 15 amino acids. The germline V gene has CDR1 KGHSH and CDR2 LQKENI. The full variable domain, rest sourced from reference TRBV18 and TRBJ2-3, is NAGVMQNPRHLVRRRGQEARLRCSPMKGHSHVYWYRQLPEEGLKFMVYLQKENIIDESGMPKERFSAEFPKEGPSILRIQQVVRGDSAAYFCASSPTGQSTDTQYFGPGTRLTVL.

The CDR3 loop is CASSLQGVEANVLTF. The CDR3 nucleotides read TGTGCCAGCAGCCTACAGGGGGTCGAGGCCAACGTCCTGACTTTC. The chain joins TRBV7-2 to TRBJ2-6; 8 bases align to TRBD1. Trimming took 5 bases from V and 6 from J; bases not matched to a gene: 6. The CDR3 contains 15 residues. Germline CDR1 reads SGHTA; CDR2 reads FQGNSA.

CDR3 bases: TGTGCCAGCAGTTCGCCTAACAGGGGGAGGTACAATGAGCAGTTCTTC. Its protein product is CASSSPNRGRYNEQFF. The rearrangement joins TRBV6-5 to TRBJ2-1; TRBD1 matches at 8 bases. Germline CDR1 reads MNHEY; CDR2 reads SVGAGI. The CDR3 covers 16 residues. V shed 4 bases and J 4 bases; nucleotides not matched to a gene: 9.

This sequence joins TRBV5-8 and TRBJ2-1; the D gene could be TRBD1 or TRBD2 (5 bases each). Germline CDR1 SGHTS, CDR2 YDEGEE. V was shortened by 4 bases and J by 4 bases, with 12 bases between the two germline ends. CDR3 length equals 14 residues. CDR3 amino acids: CASSLGRVYNEQFF. CDR3 DNA: TGTGCCAGCAGCCTGGGGCGGGTTTACAATGAGCAGTTCTTC.

This rearrangement joins TRBV4-1 to TRBJ2-7, with 8 positions matching TRBD1. The CDR3 length is 14 residues. The V gene's germline CDR1 is MGHRA and CDR2 YSYEKL. The ends lost 6 bases at V and 6 bases at J; junction bases unmatched: 10. CDR3 loop: CASRTGQGSPEQYF. The CDR3 DNA reads TGCGCCAGCAGAACAGGACAGGGTAGTCCCGAGCAGTACTTC.

J is TRBJ1-1 and V is TRBV2; TRBD1 aligns across 9 bases. CDR1 is SNHLY and CDR2 is FYNNEI in the germline V gene. The CDR3 has 14 residues. V lost 7 bases and J lost 10; bases outside the gene matches: 13. This CDR3 reads CASNYRGLLPLAFF. The CDR3 coding sequence is TGTGCCAGCAATTACAGGGGGCTCCTTCCGTTAGCTTTCTTT.

V is TRBV24-1 and J is TRBJ2-5; 9 bases are shared with TRBD1. Germline trimming cut 3 bases from V and 4 bases from J; bases unmatched to any gene: 8. CDR3 length equals 16 residues. Looked up from germline, CDR1 is KGHDR and CDR2 is SFDVKD. The CDR3 is CATSDPGTGKGETQYF. The CDR3 nucleotides are TGTGCCACCAGTGATCCAGGGACAGGGAAGGGAGAGACCCAGTACTTC.

A remark on this clone: In the same sample, other DNA sequences code for this CDR3. CDR3 region: CASSPTGGNTEAFF. The CDR3 nucleotides are TGTGCCAGCTCACCGACAGGGGGGAACACTGAAGCTTTCTTT. The genes are TRBV18 and TRBJ1-1; TRBD1 aligns across 9 bases. V lost 3 bases to trimming and J lost 1 base; unmatched junction nucleotides: 0. Per the germline V gene, CDR1 is KGHSH and CDR2 is LQKENI. The CDR3 has 14 amino acids. Based on the CDR3 plus reference TRBV18 and TRBJ1-1, the full variable domain is NAGVMQNPRHLVRRRGQEARLRCSPMKGHSHVYWYRQLPEEGLKFMVYLQKENIIDESGMPKERFSAEFPKEGPSILRIQQVVRGDSAAYFCASSPTGGNTEAFFGQGTRLTVV.

This chain joins TRBV4-1 and TRBJ2-7; TRBD2 aligns across 9 bases. Trimming took 0 bases from V and 4 from J; bases not matched to a gene: 13. CDR3 length equals 18 residues. Germline loops: CDR1 MGHRA, CDR2 YSYEKL. The CDR3 loop reads CASSQEESIAGESYEQYF. The CDR3 DNA reads as TGCGCCAGCAGCCAAGAAGAGTCTATAGCGGGAGAGTCTTACGAGCAGTACTTC.

The chain has TRBV2 and TRBJ1-5, with TRBD1 matching over 10 bases. With 7 bases clipped from V and 8 bases from J, the junction kept 5 bases outside the gene matches. Germline assignment: CDR1 SNHLY and CDR2 FYNNEI. The CDR3 extends over 13 amino acids. The CDR3 loop is CASTGQGVEPQHF. CDR3 DNA: TGTGCCAGCACCGGACAGGGGGTGGAGCCCCAGCATTTT.

This chain joins TRBV6-2 or TRBV6-3 and TRBJ2-5, with TRBD2 as a possible D gene (5 bases). There are 14 residues in the CDR3. Deletions cut 2 bases from V and 5 bases from J, with 12 bases between. Germline V lookup: CDR1 MNHEY, CDR2 SVGEGT. CDR3 region: CASSYGLIQETQYF. In DNA, the CDR3 is TGTGCCAGCAGTTACGGACTTATTCAGGAGACCCAGTACTTC.